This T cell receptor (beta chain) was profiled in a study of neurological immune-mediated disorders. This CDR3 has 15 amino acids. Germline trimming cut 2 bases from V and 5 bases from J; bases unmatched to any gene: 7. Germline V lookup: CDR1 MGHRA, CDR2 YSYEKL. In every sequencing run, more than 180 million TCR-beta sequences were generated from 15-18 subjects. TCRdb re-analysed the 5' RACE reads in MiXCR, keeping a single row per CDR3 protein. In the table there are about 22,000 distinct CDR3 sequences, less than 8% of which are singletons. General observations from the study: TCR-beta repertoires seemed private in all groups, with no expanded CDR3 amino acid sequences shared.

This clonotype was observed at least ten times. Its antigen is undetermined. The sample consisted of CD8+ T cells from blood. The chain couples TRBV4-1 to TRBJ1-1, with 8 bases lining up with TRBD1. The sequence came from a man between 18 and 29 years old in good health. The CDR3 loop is CASSQSRGLGTEAFF. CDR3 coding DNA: TGCGCCAGCAGCCAAAGCAGGGGGCTTGGAACTGAAGCTTTCTTT.